These T cell receptor beta chains were read from a single sample in a study of radiotherapy plus CTLA-4 blockade in lung cancer. Assay used: immunoSEQ multiplex PCR; TCRdb lists only in-frame clones, some missing. The sample includes approximately 90,000 clones, 80% to 90% of them seen just once. Sequenced material: peripheral blood, taken from a patient treated with radiotherapy plus ipilimumab. These receptors came from a human donor with non-small cell lung cancer who had stable disease on radiotherapy plus ipilimumab. Each CDR3 is given with its conserved first and last residue. The D gene is left open where the match is weak. Rows may omit the clone size; those that give it use once, few, many or a size class.

once	TRBD1	TRBV2	TRBJ1-2	CASSDRGQGSGYTF	TGTGCCAGCAGTGATAGGGGACAGGGGTCTGGCTACACCTTC
NA	NA	TRBV29-1	TRBJ2-1	CSVYNNEQFF	TGCAGCGTTTATAACAATGAGCAGTTCTTC
once	NA	TRBV29-1	TRBJ1-2	CSVEAGPSYGYTF	TGCAGCGTTGAAGCCGGACCCTCATATGGCTACACCTTC
NA	TRBD2	TRBV6-6	TRBJ2-2	CASSYGGGQFSGELFF	TGTGCCAGCAGTTACGGCGGGGGTCAATTCTCCGGGGAGCTGTTTTTT
few	NA	TRBV19	TRBJ2-1	CASSIWSGQQFF	TGTGCCAGTAGTATCTGGAGCGGGCAGCAGTTCTTC
once	NA	TRBV27	TRBJ2-1	CASRYGRPGSGEQFF	TGTGCCAGCAGATACGGTCGACCAGGGTCGGGTGAGCAGTTCTTC
NA	TRBD1	TRBV9	TRBJ2-7	CASSAGTGAQIEQYF	TGTGCCAGCAGCGCGGGGACAGGTGCCCAGATCGAGCAGTACTTC
few	NA	TRBV11-2	TRBJ1-1	CASSTRRAMNTEAFF	TGTGCCAGCAGTACAAGGAGAGCCATGAACACTGAAGCTTTCTTT
NA	NA	TRBV19	TRBJ2-5	CASNVAGGETQYF	TGTGCCAGTAACGTTGCAGGAGGGGAGACCCAGTACTTC
NA	NA	TRBV27	TRBJ1-6	CASRRGGTNSPLHF	TGTGCCAGCAGAAGGGGGGGTACGAATTCACCCCTCCACTTT
few	TRBD1	TRBV18	TRBJ1-2	CASEGGWGYGYTF	TGTGCCAGCGAAGGGGGCTGGGGCTATGGCTACACCTTC
NA	NA	TRBV5-1	TRBJ1-2	CASSHEANYGYTF	TGCGCCAGCAGCCACGAAGCTAACTATGGCTACACCTTC
NA	NA	TRBV6-6	TRBJ2-1	CASSYTPWRGQFF	TGTGCCAGCAGTTACACGCCTTGGAGGGGGCAGTTCTTC
NA	NA	TRBV28	TRBJ1-1	CASSFPGEAFF	TGTGCCAGCAGTTTTCCAGGGGAAGCTTTCTTT
few	NA	TRBV6-6	TRBJ2-5	CASSYRGSGIQETQYF	TGTGCCAGCAGTTACCGCGGTAGCGGTATCCAAGAGACCCAGTACTTC
NA	NA	TRBV4-2	TRBJ2-3	CASSPQGGDTQYF	TGTGCCAGCAGCCCCCAGGGGGGGGATACGCAGTATTTT
NA	TRBD2	TRBV5-4	TRBJ2-5	CASSSRLAGAGETQYF	TGTGCCAGCAGCTCCCGACTAGCGGGGGCGGGGGAGACCCAGTACTTC
NA	NA	TRBV19	TRBJ2-5	CASRDREETQYF	TGTGCCAGTAGGGACAGAGAAGAGACCCAGTACTTC
NA	TRBD2	TRBV6-6	TRBJ2-1	CASRSISGGAGSEQFF	TGTGCCAGCAGGAGTATTAGCGGGGGGGCAGGTAGTGAGCAGTTCTTC
few	TRBD1	TRBV11-2	TRBJ1-3	CASSRPGQELGNTIYF	TGTGCCAGCAGCCGCCCCGGACAGGAGCTTGGAAACACCATATATTTT
NA	NA	TRBV28	TRBJ1-2	CASTSRTSVWGYTF	TGTGCCAGCACCTCAAGGACCTCGGTCTGGGGCTACACCTTC
NA	TRBD1	TRBV19	TRBJ1-5	CASSTTPGGFINQPQHF	TGTGCCAGTAGTACCACCCCAGGGGGTTTCATCAATCAGCCCCAGCATTTT
NA	NA	TRBV18	TRBJ2-7	CASSPWQGDEQYF	TGTGCCAGCTCACCATGGCAGGGTGACGAGCAGTACTTC